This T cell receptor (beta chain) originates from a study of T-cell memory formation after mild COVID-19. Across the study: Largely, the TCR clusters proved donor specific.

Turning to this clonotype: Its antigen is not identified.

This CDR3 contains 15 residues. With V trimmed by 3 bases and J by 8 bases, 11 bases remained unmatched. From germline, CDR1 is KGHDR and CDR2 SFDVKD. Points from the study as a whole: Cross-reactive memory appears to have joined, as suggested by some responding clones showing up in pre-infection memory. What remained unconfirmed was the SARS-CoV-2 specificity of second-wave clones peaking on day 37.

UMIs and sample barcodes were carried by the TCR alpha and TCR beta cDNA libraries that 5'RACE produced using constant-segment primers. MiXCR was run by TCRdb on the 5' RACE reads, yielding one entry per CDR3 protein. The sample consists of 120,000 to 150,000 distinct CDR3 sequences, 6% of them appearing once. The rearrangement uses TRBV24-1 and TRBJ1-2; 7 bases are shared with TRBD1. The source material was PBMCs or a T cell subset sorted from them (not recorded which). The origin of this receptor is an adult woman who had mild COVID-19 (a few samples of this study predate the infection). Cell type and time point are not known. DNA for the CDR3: TGTGCCACCAGTGATCCCGGACAGGTGGTCGGAGGCTACACCTTC. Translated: CATSDPGQVVGGYTF.